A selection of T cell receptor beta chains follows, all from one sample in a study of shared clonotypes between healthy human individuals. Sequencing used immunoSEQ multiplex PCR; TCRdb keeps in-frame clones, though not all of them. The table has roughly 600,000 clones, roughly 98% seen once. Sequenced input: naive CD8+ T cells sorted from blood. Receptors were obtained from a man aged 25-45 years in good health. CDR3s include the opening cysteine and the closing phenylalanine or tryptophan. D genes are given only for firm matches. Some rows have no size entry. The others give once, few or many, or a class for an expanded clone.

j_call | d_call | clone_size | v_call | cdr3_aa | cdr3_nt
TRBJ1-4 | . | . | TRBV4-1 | CASSQVIGRVNEKLFF | TGCGCCAGCAGCCAAGTAATCGGCAGGGTCAATGAAAAACTGTTTTTT
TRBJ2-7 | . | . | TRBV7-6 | CASSLKGLDEQYF | TGTGCCAGCAGCTTAAAGGGGTTGGACGAGCAGTACTTC
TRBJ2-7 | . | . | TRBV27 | CASSFSTGFFDEQYF | TGTGCCAGCAGTTTTAGTACAGGGTTTTTTGACGAGCAGTACTTC
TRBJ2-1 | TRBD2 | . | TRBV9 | CASSARGEGAYNEQFF | TGTGCCAGCAGCGCCCGGGGGGAGGGAGCCTACAATGAGCAGTTCTTC
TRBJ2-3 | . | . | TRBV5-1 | CASSSEVEDTQYF | TGCGCCAGCAGCTCGGAGGTCGAAGATACGCAGTATTTT
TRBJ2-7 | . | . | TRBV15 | CATSRSSTTHEQYF | TGTGCCACCAGCAGGTCTTCGACGACCCACGAGCAGTACTTC
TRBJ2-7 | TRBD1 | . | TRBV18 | CASSPAGGAYEQYF | TGTGCCAGCTCACCGGCAGGGGGAGCCTACGAGCAGTACTTC
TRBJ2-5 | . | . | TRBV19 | CASRGQETQYF | TGTGCCAGTAGGGGACAAGAGACCCAGTACTTC
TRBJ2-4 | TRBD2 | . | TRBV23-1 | CASTLAGGPDIQYF | TGCGCCAGCACCCTAGCGGGAGGGCCTGACATTCAGTACTTC
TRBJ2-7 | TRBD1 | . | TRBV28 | CASNPGTGYYEQYF | TGTGCCAGCAACCCCGGGACAGGATACTACGAGCAGTACTTC
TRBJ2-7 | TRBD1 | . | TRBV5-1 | CVSNPGTGVYEQYF | TGCGTCAGCAATCCCGGGACAGGGGTCTACGAGCAGTACTTC
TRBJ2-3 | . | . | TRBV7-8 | CASSLRGTSTDTQYF | TGTGCCAGCAGCTTAAGAGGGACTAGCACAGATACGCAGTATTTT
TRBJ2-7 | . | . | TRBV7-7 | CASSLKGFGEQYF | TGTGCCAGCAGCTTAAAGGGGTTTGGAGAGCAGTACTTC
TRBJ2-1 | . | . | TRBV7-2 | CASSLSSYNEQFF | TGTGCCAGCAGCTTGAGCTCCTACAATGAGCAGTTCTTC
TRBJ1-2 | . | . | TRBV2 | CALRTAYGYTF | TGTGCTCTACGGACAGCTTATGGCTACACCTTC
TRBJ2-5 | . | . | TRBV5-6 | CASSWGDTQETQYF | TGTGCCAGCAGCTGGGGGGACACCCAAGAGACCCAGTACTTC
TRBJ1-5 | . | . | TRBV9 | CASSVDSRSNQPQHF | TGTGCCAGCAGCGTAGACAGCAGGAGTAATCAGCCCCAGCATTTT
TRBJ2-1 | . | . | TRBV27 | CASSLSRFQSSYNEQFF | TGTGCCAGCAGTTTAAGTCGTTTCCAGAGCTCCTACAATGAGCAGTTCTTC
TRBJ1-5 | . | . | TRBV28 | CASRYRAYSNQPQHF | TGTGCCAGCAGGTATAGGGCTTATAGCAATCAGCCCCAGCATTTT
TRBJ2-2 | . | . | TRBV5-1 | CASSLFPRELFF | TGCGCCAGCAGCTTGTTTCCCCGGGAGCTGTTTTTT
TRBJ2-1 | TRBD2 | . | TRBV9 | CASSVEGAGGHNEQFF | TGTGCCAGCAGCGTAGAGGGAGCGGGAGGACACAATGAGCAGTTCTTC
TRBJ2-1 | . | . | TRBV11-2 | CASSPGVSYNEQFF | TGTGCCAGCAGCCCCGGGGTCTCCTACAATGAGCAGTTCTTC
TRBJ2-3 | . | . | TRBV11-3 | CASSLDLTDTQYF | TGTGCCAGCAGCTTAGACTTGACAGATACGCAGTATTTT
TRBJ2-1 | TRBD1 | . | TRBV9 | CASTRDRDHEQFF | TGTGCCAGCACCCGGGACAGGGATCATGAGCAGTTCTTC
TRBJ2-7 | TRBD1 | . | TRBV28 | CASSWDSVNEQYF | TGTGCCAGCAGTTGGGACAGTGTGAACGAGCAGTACTTC
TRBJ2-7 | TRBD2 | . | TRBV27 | CASSLFLTSGSYEQYF | TGTGCCAGCAGTTTGTTTCTCACTAGCGGCTCCTACGAGCAGTACTTC
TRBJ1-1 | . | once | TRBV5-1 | CASNPPQVGGPSTEAFF | TGCGCCAGCAACCCACCCCAAGTTGGGGGCCCCTCCACTGAAGCTTTCTTT
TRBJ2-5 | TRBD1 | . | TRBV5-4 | CASSTDRGWGETQYF | TGTGCCAGCAGCACCGACAGGGGTTGGGGGGAGACCCAGTACTTC
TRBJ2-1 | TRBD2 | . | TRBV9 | CASSVGTSLDNEQFF | TGTGCCAGCAGCGTCGGGACTAGCCTCGACAATGAGCAGTTCTTC
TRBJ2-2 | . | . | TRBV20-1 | CSAAGTGELFF | TGCAGTGCGGCGGGCACCGGGGAGCTGTTTTTT
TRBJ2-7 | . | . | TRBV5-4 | CASRQDPGEQYF | TGTGCCAGCAGGCAAGATCCAGGGGAGCAGTACTTC
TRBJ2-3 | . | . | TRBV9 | CASSVGGGTADTQYF | TGTGCCAGCAGCGTAGGTGGGGGGACGGCCGATACGCAGTATTTT
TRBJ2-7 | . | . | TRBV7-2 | CASSLAEAGVSYEQYF | TGTGCCAGCAGCTTAGCGGAGGCGGGCGTCTCCTACGAGCAGTACTTC
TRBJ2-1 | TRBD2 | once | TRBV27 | CASSPSGSSYNEQFF | TGTGCCAGCAGTCCTAGCGGAAGCTCCTACAATGAGCAGTTCTTC
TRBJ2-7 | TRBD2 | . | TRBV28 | CASSPIPTSGRHNPFIYEQYF | TGTGCCAGCAGTCCTATCCCGACTAGCGGGAGACACAACCCCTTTATATACGAGCAGTACTTC
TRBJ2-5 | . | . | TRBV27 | CASSSLETDQETQYF | TGTGCCAGCAGTTCCCTAGAAACAGATCAAGAGACCCAGTACTTC
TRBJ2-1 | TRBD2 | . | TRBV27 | CASSLSGLAVGKQFF | TGTGCCAGCAGTTTATCGGGACTAGCGGTTGGAAAGCAGTTCTTC
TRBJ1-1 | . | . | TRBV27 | CASSILPGHERGAFF | TGTGCCAGCAGTATACTCCCGGGACACGAAAGAGGGGCTTTCTTT
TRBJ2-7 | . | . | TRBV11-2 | CASSHLLRRVGKYEQYF | TGTGCCAGCAGCCACCTGTTGCGGAGAGTGGGGAAATACGAGCAGTACTTC
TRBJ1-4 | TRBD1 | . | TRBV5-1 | CASSLVGTGLQKLFF | TGCGCCAGCAGCTTGGTGGGGACAGGGTTACAAAAACTGTTTTTT
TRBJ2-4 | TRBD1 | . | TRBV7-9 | CASSFWDKGALDIQYF | TGTGCCAGCAGCTTCTGGGACAAGGGGGCCCTTGACATTCAGTACTTC
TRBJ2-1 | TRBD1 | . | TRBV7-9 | CASSFLDRGYNEQFF | TGTGCCAGCAGCTTTTTGGACAGGGGCTACAATGAGCAGTTCTTC
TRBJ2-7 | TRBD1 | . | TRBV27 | CASSLSAGGLDYEQYF | TGTGCCAGCAGTTTGTCGGCAGGGGGCTTAGACTACGAGCAGTACTTC
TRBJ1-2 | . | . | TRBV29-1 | CSVEDRLSYGYTF | TGCAGCGTTGAAGACAGGTTGAGCTATGGCTACACCTTC